The clone carrying this TCR beta chain occurred once. The antigen is unknown. These data come from a study of T-cell memory formation after mild COVID-19. In the study overall: Largely, the TCR clusters proved donor specific. General study findings and limits: Most CD4+ clones that shrank were in CM and EM, while CD8+ ones turned up in EMRA.

The authors produced TCR alpha and TCR beta cDNA libraries with sample barcodes and UMIs by 5'RACE using constant-segment primers. MiXCR, applied by TCRdb to the 5' RACE reads, yields one record per CDR3 protein. This table has approximately 480,000 distinct CDR3 sequences, 15% to 20% appearing once. The CDR3 totals 15 residues. CDR1 is MNHEY and CDR2 is SVGEGT in the germline V gene. The V end was cut by 7 bases, the J end by 0 bases, with 13 bases between. This chain links TRBV6-2 or TRBV6-3 with TRBJ2-1; TRBD1 might be the D (6 bases). This TCR derives from an adult woman who had mild COVID-19 (a few samples of this study predate the infection). Cell type and time point are not known. Sequencing input: PBMCs or a T cell subset sorted from them (not recorded which). In DNA, the CDR3 is TGTGCCAGCAACCCGACAGGAAGCTCCTACAATGAGCAGTTCTTC. Protein product: CASNPTGSSYNEQFF.